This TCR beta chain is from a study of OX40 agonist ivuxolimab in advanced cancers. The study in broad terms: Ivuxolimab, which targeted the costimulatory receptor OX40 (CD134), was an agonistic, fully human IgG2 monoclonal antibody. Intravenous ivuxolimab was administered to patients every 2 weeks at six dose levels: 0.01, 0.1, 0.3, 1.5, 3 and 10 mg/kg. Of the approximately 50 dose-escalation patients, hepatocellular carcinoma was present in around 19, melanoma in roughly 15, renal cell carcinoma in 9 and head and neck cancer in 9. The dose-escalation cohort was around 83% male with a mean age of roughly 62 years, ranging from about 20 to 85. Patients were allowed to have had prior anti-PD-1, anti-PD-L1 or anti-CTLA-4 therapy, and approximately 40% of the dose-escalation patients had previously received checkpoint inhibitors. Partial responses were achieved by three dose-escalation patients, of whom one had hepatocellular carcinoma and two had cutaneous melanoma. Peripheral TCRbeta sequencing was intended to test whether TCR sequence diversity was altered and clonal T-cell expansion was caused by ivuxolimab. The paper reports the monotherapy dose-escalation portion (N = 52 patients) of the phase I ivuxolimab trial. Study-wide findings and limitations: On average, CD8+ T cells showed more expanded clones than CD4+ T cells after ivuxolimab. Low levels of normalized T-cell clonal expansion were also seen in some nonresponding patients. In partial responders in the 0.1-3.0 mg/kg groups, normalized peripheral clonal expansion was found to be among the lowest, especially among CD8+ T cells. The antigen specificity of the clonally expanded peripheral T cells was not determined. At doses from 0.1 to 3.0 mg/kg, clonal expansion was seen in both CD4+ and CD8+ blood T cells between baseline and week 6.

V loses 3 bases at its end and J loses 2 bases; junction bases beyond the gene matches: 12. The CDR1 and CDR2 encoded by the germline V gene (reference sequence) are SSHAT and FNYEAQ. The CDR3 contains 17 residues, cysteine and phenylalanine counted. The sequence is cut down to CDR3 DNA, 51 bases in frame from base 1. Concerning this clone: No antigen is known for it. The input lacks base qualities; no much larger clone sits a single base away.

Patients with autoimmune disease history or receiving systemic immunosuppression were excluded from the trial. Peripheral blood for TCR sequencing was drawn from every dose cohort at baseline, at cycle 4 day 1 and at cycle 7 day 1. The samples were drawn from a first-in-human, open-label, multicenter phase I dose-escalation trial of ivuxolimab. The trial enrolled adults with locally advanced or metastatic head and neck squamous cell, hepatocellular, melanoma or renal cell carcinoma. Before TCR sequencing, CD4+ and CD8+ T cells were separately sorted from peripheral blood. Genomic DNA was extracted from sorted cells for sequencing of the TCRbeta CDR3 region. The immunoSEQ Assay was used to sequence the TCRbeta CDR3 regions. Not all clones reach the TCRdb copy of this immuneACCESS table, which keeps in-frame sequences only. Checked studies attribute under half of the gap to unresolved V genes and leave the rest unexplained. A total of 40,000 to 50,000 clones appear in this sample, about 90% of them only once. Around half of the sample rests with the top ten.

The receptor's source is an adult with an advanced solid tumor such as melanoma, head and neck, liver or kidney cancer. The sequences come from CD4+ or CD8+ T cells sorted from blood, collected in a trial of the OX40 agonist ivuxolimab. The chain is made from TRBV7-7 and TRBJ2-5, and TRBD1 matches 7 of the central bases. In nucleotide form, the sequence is TGTGCCAGCAGCTTCGGTCCATGGGGGACAGTACAAGAGACCCAGTACTTC. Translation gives CASSFGPWGTVQETQYF. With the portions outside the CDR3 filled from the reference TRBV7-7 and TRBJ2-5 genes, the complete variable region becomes GAGVSQSPRYKVTKRGQDVTLRCDPISSHATLYWYQQALGQGPEFLTYFNYEAQPDKSGLPSDRFSAERPEGSISTLTIQRTEQRDSAMYRCASSFGPWGTVQETQYFGPGTRLLVL.